The clone carrying this TCR beta chain was seen only a few times. Amplification of TCR beta CDR3 regions used RNA as the template. Using the HTBI primer set, a first-round RT-PCR was run on the TCR CDR3. MiXCR was run by TCRdb on the multiplex PCR reads, yielding one entry per CDR3 protein. The data contain over 350,000 distinct CDR3 sequences, 14% to 15% of them seen just once; the ten biggest clones take up roughly 13%. The sample originates from a study of T cells in Graves' hyperthyroidism and ophthalmopathy. There are 12 residues in the CDR3. Trimming left V 3 bases short and J 10 bases short, with 11 bases between. CDR1 and CDR2 (germline): MNHEY, SMNVEV (reference sequence).

Specimen: blood. The chain combines TRBV27 with TRBJ2-3; D is uncertain. The source is a man aged 18 to 30 with Graves' ophthalmopathy. CDR3 sequence reads: CASSFPEMAQYF. CDR3 nucleotides: TGTGCCAGCAGTTTCCCGGAGATGGCGCAGTATTTT.